The clone carrying this T cell receptor (beta chain) showed up many times. The CDR3 spans 13 residues. The germline V gene has CDR1 LGHDT and CDR2 YNNKEL (reference sequence). V was shortened by 8 bases and J by 8 bases, with 16 bases between the two germline ends. The data belong to a study of T cells in Graves' hyperthyroidism and ophthalmopathy. Amplified TCR beta CDR3 regions derived from RNA transcripts. First-round RT-PCR targeting the TCR CDR3 was performed with the HTBI primer set. TCRdb re-derived calls from the multiplex PCR reads in MiXCR, one entry per CDR3 protein. The sample shows 250,000 to 350,000 distinct CDR3 sequences, 16% of them seen only once.

This TCR was sampled from a man aged 25-45 years with Graves' hyperthyroidism. V is TRBV3-1 and J is TRBJ2-1; a possible D gene is TRBD1 (6 bases). The sample taken for sequencing was blood. CDR3 nucleotides: TGTGCCAGCCGAAGACAGGATTTGGATGAGCAGTTCTTC. As protein: CASRRQDLDEQFF.